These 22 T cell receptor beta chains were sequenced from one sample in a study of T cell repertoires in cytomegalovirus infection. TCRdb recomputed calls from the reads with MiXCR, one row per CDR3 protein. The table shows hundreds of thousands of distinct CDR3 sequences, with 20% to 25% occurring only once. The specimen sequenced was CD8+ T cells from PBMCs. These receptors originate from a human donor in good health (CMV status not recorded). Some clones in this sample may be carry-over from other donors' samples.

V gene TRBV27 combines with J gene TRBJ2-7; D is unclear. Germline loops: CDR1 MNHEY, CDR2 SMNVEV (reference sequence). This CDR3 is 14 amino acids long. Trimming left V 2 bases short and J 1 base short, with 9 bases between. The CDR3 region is CASSLHEGSYEQYV. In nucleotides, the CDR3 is TGTGCCAGCAGTTTACATGAAGGATCCTACGAGCAGTACGTC.

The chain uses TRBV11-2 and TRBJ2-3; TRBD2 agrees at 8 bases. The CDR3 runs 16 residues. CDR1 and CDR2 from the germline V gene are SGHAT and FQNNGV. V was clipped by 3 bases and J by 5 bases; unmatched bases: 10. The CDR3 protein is CASSLSLGGAGDTQYF. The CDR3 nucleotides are TGTGCCAGCAGCTTGAGTCTCGGGGGGGCAGGAGATACGCAGTATTTT.

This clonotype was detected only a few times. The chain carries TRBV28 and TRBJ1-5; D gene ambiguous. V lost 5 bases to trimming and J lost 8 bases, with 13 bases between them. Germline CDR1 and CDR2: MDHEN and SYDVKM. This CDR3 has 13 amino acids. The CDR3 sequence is CASSPGGLEPQHF. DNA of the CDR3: TGTGCCAGCAGTCCTGGAGGGTTGGAGCCCCAGCATTTT.

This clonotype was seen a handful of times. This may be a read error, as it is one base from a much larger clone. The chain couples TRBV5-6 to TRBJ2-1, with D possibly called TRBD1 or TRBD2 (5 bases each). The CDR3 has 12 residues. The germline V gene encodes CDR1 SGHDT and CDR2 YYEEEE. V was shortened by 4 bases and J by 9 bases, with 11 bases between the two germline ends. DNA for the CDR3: TGTGCCAGCAGCCCCGGGGCCACTGAGCAGTTCTTC. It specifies CASSPGATEQFF.

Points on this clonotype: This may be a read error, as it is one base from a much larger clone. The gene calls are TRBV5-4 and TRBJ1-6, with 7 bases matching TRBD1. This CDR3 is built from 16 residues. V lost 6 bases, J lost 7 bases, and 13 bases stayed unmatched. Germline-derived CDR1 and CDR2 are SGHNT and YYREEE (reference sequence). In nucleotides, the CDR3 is TGTGCCAGCACCTCCTTCGGGACAGACCTGAATTCACCCCTCCACTTT. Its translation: CASTSFGTDLNSPLHF.

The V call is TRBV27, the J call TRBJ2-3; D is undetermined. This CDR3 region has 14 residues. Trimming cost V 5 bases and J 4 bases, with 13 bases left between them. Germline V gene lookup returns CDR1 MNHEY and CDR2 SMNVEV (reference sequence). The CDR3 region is CASSPDQPADTQYF. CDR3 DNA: TGTGCCAGCAGTCCCGATCAGCCGGCAGATACGCAGTATTTT.

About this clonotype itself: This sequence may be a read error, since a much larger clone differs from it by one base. The CDR3 bases are TGTGCCACCAGTGAAACAGACTCCAATCAGCCCCAGCATTTT. Translation gives CATSETDSNQPQHF. The chain couples TRBV24-1 to TRBJ1-5; D remains ambiguous. With 4 bases removed from V and 3 bases from J, the gap between germline ends came to 9 bases. The CDR3 has 14 residues. Germline V CDR1 and CDR2: KGHDR, SFDVKD.

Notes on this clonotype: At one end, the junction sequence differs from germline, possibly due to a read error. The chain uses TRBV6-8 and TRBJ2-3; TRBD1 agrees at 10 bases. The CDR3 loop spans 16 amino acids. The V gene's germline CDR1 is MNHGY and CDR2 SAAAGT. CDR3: CASSSQGQGITDMQYF. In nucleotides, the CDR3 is TGTGCCAGCAGTTCCCAGGGACAGGGGATCACAGATATGCAGTATTTT.

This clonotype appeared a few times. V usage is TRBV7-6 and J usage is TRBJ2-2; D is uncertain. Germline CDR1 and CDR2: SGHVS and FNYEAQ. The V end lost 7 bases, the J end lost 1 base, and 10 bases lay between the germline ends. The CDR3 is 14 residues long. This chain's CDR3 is CASTYGLNTGELFF. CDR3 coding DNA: TGTGCCAGCACATACGGGCTGAACACCGGGGAGCTGTTTTTT.

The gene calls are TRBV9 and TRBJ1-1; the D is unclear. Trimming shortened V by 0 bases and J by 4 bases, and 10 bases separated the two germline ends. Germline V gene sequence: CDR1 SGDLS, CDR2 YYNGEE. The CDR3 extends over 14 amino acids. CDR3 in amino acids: CASSVGWDGTEAFF. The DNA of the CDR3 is TGTGCCAGCAGCGTAGGGTGGGATGGCACTGAAGCTTTCTTT.

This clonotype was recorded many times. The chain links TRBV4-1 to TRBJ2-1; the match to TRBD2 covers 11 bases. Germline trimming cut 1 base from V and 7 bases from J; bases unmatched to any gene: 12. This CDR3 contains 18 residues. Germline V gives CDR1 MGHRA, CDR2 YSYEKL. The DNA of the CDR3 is TGCGCCAGCAGCCAAGGCGGGGGTAGCGGGGGGGCCTGGAATGAGCAGTTCTTC. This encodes CASSQGGGSGGAWNEQFF.

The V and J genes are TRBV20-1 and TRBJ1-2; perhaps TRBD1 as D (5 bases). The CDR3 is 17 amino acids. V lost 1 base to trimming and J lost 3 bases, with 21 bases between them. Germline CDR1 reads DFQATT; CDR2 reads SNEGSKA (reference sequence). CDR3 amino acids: CSARGIRQRPEDYGYTF. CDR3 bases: TGCAGTGCTAGAGGGATCCGACAGCGCCCGGAGGACTATGGCTACACCTTC.

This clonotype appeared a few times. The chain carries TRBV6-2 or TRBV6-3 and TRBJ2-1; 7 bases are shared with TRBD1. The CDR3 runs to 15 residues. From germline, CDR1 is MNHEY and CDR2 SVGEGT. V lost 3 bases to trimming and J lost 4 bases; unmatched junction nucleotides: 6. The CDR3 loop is CASSYVEGAYNEQFF. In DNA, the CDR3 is TGTGCCAGCAGTTATGTTGAGGGGGCATACAATGAGCAGTTCTTC.

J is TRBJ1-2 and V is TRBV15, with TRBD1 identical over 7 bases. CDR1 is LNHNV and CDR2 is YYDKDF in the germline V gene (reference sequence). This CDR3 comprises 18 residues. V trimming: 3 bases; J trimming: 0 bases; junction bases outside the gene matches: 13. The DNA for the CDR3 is TGTGCCACCAGCAGTCACGACAGGGTCAGATTGACTAACTATGGCTACACCTTC. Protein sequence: CATSSHDRVRLTNYGYTF.

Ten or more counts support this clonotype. The CDR3 reads CASSPETAWGYF. As DNA, the CDR3 is TGTGCCAGCAGTCCGGAGACAGCCTGGGGGTATTTT. The chain carries TRBV12-3 or TRBV12-4 and TRBJ2-3; possible D gene TRBD1, 5 bases. V was trimmed by 5 bases and J by 14 bases, leaving 17 bases between them. The CDR3 contains 12 residues.

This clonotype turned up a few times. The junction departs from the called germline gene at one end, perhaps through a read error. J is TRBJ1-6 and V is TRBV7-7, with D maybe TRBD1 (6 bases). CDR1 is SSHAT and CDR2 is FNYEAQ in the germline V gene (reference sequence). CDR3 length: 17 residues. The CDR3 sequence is CASSTGRGASVHSPLHF. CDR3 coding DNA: TGTGCTAGCAGCACCGGACGGGGGGCTTCTGTTCATTCACCCCTCCACTTT.

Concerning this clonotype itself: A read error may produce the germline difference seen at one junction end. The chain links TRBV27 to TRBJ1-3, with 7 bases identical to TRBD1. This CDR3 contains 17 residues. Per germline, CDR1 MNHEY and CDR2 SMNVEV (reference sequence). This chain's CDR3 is CASSPRRRGYAGNTIYF. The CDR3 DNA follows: TGTGCCAGCAGTCCACGCCGCAGGGGGTATGCTGGAAACACCATATATTTC.

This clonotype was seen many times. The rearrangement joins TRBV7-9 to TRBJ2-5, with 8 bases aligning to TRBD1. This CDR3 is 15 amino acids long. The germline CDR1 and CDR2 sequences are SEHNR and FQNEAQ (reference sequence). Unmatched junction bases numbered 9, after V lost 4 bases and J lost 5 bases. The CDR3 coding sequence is TGTGCCAGCAGCTCGATCGACAGGGGATGGGAGACCCAGTACTTC. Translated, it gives CASSSIDRGWETQYF. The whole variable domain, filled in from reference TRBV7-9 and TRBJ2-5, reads DTGVSQNPRHKITKRGQNVTFRCDPISEHNRLYWYRQTLGQGPEFLTYFQNEAQLEKSRLLSDRFSAERPKGSFSTLEIQRTEQGDSAMYLCASSSIDRGWETQYFGPGTRLLVL.

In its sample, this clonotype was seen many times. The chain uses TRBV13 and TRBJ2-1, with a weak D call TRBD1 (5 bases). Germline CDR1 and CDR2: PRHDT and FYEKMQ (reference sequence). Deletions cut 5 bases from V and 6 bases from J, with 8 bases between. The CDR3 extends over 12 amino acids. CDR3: CASSVTGNEQFF. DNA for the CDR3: TGTGCCAGCAGCGTTACAGGCAATGAGCAGTTCTTC.

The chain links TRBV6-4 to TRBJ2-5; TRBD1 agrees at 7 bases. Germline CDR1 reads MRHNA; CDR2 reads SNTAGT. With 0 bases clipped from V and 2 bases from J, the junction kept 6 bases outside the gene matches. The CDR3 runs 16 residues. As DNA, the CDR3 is TGTGCCAGCAGTGACTCCGACCGGGACAGTCAAGAGACCCAGTACTTC. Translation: CASSDSDRDSQETQYF.

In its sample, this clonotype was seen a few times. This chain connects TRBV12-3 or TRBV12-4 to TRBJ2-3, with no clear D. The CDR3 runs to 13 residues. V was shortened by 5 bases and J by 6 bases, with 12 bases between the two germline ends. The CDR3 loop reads CASSPLIRDTQYF. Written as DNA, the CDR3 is TGTGCCAGCAGTCCGCTTATTCGCGATACGCAGTATTTT.

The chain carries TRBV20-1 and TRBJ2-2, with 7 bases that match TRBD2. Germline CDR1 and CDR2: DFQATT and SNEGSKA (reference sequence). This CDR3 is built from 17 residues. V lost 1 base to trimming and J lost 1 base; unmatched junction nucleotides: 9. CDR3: CSARGSRGDLNTGELFF. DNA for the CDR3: TGCAGTGCTAGAGGATCTCGGGGGGACCTGAACACCGGGGAGCTGTTTTTT.